The source of this T cell receptor (beta chain) is a study of cytomegalovirus exposure and HLA in healthy donors. In germline, CDR1 is GTSNPN, CDR2 SVGIG (reference sequence). This CDR3 is built from 12 residues. Trimming removed 0 bases from V and 4 bases from J, with 5 bases in between. The PCR made use of 60 Vbeta and 13 Jbeta primers. TCRdb keeps only in-frame clones here, not all; method: immunoSEQ multiplex PCR. The table has about 200,000 clones, 65% to 85% seen once. This receptor was obtained from a middle-aged man in good health and CMV-seropositive. The V call is TRBV30, the J call TRBJ2-3; D is unresolved. The source material was PBMCs. For the CDR3, the DNA is TGTGCCTGGAGTGTCGCGGCAGATACGCAGTATTTT. It yields the protein CAWSVAADTQYF.